The clone carrying this T cell receptor beta chain was counted between two and nine times. Antigen: not known. The length of the CDR3 is 15 residues. Trimming left V 6 bases short and J 2 bases short, with 15 bases between. Germline CDR1 is SGHVS and CDR2 is FNYEAQ. The data were taken from a study of T cells in Graves' hyperthyroidism and ophthalmopathy. Overall study context: Peripheral blood was obtained at initial diagnosis, preceding any treatment.

The TCR beta CDR3 regions underwent amplification using RNA transcripts as the source. The TCR CDR3 first-round RT-PCR relied on the HTBI primer set. TCRdb reprocessed the multiplex PCR reads with MiXCR, giving one entry per CDR3 protein. This sample has around 350,000 distinct CDR3 sequences; about 14% occur once, and the top ten carry around 20%. Study outcomes and limitations: Expanded thyroid clonotypes (above 0.001) were mostly also found in blood.

Under 3 months was the duration of disease in ophthalmopathy patients, who also had a Clinical Activity Score of at least 3 and a NOSPECS grade of at least 4. Exclusion of a patient resulted from uncontrolled infection, other autoimmune disease, pregnancy or lactation. This sequence originates from a woman aged 30 to 39 with Graves' ophthalmopathy. The chain recombines TRBV7-6 with TRBJ2-3, with D uncertain. The specimen sequenced was blood. In nucleotides, the CDR3 is TGTGCCAGCAGTACTCTCCGGGCGAACACAGATACGCAGTATTTT. It is translated as CASSTLRANTDTQYF.